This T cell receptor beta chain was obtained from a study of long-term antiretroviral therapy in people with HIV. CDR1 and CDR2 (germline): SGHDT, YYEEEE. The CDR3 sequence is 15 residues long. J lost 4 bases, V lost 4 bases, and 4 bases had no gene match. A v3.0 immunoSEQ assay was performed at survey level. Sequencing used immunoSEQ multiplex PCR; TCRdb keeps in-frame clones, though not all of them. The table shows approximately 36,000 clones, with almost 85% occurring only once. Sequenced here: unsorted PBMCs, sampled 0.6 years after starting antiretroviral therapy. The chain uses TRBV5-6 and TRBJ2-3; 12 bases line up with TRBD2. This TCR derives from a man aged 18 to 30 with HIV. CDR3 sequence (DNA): TGTGCCAGCAGCACCGGACTAGCGGGACCAGATACGCAGTATTTT. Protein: CASSTGLAGPDTQYF.